This TCR beta chain originates from a study of blood T cell repertoires in COVID-19. Study as a whole: Donors in the United States, Italy and Spain gave samples during acute or convalescent COVID-19.

Authors' analysis steps: Amplification of reference gene primers provided the estimated nucleated cell counts. Assay used: immunoSEQ multiplex PCR; TCRdb lists only in-frame clones, some missing. V and J calls and clone size are those listed in that table; D and trimming were worked out from the DNA. The sample has more than 200,000 clones, more than 80% seen once; the top ten hold 1.8%. In terms of age and location, participants ranged from roughly 18 to 100 years and lived in about 25 US areas. Participants had their cohort set by participant-reported clinical history. The receptor's source is a man in his fifties or sixties who had recovered from COVID-19. Sample: PBMCs or T cells enriched from blood (not recorded which).

CDR3 nucleotides: TGTGCCAGCGGGACGGGACACCTCTCCTACAATGAGCAGTTCTTC. Encoded protein: CASGTGHLSYNEQFF. The genes are TRBV2 and TRBJ2-1; a possible D gene is TRBD1 (6 bases). This CDR3 is 15 amino acids long. Per the germline V gene, CDR1 is SNHLY and CDR2 is FYNNEI. V lost 8 bases and J lost 0, with 14 bases in between.